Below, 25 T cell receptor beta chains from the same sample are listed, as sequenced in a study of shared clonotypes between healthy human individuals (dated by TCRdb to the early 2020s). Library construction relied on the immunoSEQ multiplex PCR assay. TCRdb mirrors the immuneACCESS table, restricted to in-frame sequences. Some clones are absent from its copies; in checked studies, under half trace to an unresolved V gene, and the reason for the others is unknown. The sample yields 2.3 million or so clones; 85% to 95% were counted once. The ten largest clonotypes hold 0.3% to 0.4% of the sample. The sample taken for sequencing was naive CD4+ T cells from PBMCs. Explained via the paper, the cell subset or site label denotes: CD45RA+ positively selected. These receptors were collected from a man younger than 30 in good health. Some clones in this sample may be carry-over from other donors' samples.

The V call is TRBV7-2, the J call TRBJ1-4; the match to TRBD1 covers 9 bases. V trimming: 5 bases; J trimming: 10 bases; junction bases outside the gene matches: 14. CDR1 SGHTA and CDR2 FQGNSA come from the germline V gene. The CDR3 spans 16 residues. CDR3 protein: CASSPIPGTGPGKLFF. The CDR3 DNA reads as TGTGCCAGCAGCCCAATACCCGGGACAGGGCCGGGAAAACTGTTTTTT.

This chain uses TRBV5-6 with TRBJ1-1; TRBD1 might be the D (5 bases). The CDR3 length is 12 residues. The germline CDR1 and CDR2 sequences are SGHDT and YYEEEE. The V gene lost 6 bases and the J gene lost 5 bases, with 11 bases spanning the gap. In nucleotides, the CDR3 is TGTGCCAGCAAGTCGGGACTGACTGAAGCTTTCTTT. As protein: CASKSGLTEAFF.

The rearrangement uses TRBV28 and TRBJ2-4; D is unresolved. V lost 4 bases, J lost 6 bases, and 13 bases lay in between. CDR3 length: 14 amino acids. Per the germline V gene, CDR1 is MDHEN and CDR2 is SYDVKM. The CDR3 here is CASSSRVGTNIQYF. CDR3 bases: TGTGCCAGCAGTTCAAGGGTGGGCACAAACATTCAGTACTTC.

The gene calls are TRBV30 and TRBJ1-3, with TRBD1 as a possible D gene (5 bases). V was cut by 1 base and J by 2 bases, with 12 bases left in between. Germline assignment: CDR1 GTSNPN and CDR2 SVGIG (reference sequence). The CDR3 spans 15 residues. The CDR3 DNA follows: TGTGCCTGGAGTGGGGCGGGGGTGACTGGAAACACCATATATTTT. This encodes CAWSGAGVTGNTIYF.

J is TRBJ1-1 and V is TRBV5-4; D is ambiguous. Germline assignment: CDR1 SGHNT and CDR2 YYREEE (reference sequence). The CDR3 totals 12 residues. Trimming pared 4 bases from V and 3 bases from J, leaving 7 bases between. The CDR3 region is CASSRTDTEAFF. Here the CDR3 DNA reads TGTGCCAGCAGCCGTACCGACACTGAAGCTTTCTTT.

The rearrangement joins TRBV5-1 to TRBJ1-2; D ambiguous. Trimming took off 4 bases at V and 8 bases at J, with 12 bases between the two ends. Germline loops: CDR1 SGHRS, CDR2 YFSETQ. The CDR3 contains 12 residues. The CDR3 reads CASSLDVFGYTF. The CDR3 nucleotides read TGCGCCAGCAGCCTAGACGTGTTCGGCTACACCTTC.

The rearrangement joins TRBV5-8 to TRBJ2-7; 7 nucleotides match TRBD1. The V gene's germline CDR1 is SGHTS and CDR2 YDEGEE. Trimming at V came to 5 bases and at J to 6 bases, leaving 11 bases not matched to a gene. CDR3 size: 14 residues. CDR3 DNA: TGTGCCAGCAGGCTCGACAGGGTGGAAAGCGAGCAGTACTTC. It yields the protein CASRLDRVESEQYF.

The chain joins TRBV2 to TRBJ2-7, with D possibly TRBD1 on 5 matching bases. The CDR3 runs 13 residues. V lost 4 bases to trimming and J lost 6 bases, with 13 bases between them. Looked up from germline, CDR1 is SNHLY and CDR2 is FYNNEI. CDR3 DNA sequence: TGTGCCAGCAGTGTGGACATAAGGGGCGAGCAGTACTTC. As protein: CASSVDIRGEQYF.

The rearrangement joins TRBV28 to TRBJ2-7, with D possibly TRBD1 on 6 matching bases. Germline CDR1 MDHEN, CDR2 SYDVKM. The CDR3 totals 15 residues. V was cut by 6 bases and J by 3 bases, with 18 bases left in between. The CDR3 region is CASRPLDREDYEQYF. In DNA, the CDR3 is TGTGCCAGCAGACCCCTGGACAGAGAAGACTACGAGCAGTACTTC.

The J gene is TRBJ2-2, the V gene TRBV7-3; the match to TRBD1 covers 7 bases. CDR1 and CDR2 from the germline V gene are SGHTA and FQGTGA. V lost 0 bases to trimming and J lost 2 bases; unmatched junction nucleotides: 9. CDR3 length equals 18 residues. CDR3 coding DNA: TGTGCCAGCAGCTTAACGAGCAATACAGGGGTCAACACCGGGGAGCTGTTTTTT. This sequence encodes CASSLTSNTGVNTGELFF. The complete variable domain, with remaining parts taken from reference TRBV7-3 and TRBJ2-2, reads GAGVSQTPSNKVTEKGKYVELRCDPISGHTALYWYRQSLGQGPEFLIYFQGTGAADDSGLPNDRFFAVRPEGSVSTLKIQRTERGDSAVYLCASSLTSNTGVNTGELFFGEGSRLTVL.

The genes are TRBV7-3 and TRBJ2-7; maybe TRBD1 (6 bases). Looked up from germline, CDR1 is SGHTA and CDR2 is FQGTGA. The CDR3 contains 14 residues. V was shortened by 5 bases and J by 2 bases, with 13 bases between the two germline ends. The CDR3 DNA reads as TGTGCCAGCAGCCCCCAGACAGGCCCCTACGAGCAGTACTTC. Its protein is CASSPQTGPYEQYF.

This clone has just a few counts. In nucleotides, the CDR3 is TGCGCCAGCAGCCAAGCAAGGGGTATGGGAAAACTGTTTTTT. Protein sequence: CASSQARGMGKLFF. The chain is built from TRBV4-1 and TRBJ1-4; a weak D match, TRBD1 (5 bases). CDR1 and CDR2 (germline): MGHRA, YSYEKL. The CDR3 totals 14 residues. V lost 1 base and J 10 bases, leaving 13 bases between the germline ends.

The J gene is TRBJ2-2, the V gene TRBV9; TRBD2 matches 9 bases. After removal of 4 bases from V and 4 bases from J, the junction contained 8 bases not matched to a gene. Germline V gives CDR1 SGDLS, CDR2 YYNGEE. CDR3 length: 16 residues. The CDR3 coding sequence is TGTGCCAGCAGCCGTAGCGGGAGTCCGGGCACCGGGGAGCTGTTTTTT. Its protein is CASSRSGSPGTGELFF.

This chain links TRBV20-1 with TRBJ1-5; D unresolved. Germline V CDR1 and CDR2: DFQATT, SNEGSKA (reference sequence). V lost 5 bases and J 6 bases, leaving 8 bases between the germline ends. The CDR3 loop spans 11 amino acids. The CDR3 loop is CSASPSQPQHF. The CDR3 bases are TGCAGTGCTTCTCCATCTCAGCCCCAGCATTTT.

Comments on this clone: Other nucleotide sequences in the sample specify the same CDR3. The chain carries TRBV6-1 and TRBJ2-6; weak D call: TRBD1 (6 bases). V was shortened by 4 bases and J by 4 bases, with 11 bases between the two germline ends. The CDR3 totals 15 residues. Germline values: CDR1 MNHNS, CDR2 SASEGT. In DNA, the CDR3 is TGTGCCAGCAGTGTACAGGGCGCCGGGGCCAACGTCCTGACTTTC. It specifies CASSVQGAGANVLTF.

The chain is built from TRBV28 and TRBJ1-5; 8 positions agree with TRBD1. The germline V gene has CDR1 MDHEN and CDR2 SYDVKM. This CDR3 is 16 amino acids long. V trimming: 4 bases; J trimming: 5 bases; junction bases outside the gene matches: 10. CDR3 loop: CASSSRQDRVYQPQHF. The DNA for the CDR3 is TGTGCCAGCAGTTCCCGGCAGGACAGGGTCTATCAGCCCCAGCATTTT.

CDR3 in amino acids: CASSWTGITEAFF. The CDR3 DNA reads TGTGCCAGCAGCTGGACAGGGATAACTGAAGCTTTCTTT. The genes are TRBV7-2 and TRBJ1-1; 8 bases match TRBD1. The CDR3 runs to 13 residues. Germline CDR1 and CDR2: SGHTA and FQGNSA. The J segment lost 5 bases and the V segment lost 4 bases, leaving 3 bases of the junction unmatched.

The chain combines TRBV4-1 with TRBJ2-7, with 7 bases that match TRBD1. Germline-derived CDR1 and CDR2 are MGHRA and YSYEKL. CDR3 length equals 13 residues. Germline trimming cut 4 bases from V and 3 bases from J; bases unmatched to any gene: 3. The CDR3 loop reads CASSPTGNYEQYF. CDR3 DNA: TGCGCCAGCAGCCCGACAGGGAACTACGAGCAGTACTTC.

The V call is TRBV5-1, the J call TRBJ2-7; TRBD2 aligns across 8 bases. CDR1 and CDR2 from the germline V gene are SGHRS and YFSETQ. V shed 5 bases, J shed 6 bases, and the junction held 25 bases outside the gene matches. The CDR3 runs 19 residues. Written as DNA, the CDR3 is TGCGCCAGCAGTTCCGCCCCAGGGGCGGGAGGTTCGGGGGGCGGCGAGCAGTACTTC. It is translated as CASSSAPGAGGSGGGEQYF.

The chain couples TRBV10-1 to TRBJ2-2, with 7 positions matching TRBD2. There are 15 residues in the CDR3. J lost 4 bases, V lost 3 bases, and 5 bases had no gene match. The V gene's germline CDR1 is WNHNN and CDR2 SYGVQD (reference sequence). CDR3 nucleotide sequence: TGCGCCAGCAGTGATGCGGGAGAGGGCACCGGGGAGCTGTTTTTT. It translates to CASSDAGEGTGELFF.

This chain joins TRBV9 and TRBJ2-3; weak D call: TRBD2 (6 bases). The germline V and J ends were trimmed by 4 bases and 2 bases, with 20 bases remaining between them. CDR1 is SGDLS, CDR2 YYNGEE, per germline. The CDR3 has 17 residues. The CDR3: CASSPPAGQSTTDTQYF. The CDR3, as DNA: TGTGCCAGCAGCCCCCCGGCGGGGCAGTCGACCACAGATACGCAGTATTTT.

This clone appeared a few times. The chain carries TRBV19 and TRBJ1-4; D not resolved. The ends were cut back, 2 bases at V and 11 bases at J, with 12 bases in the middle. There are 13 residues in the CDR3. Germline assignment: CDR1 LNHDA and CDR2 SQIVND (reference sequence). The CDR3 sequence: CASSILIPGKLFF. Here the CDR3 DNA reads TGTGCCAGTAGTATATTGATTCCGGGGAAACTGTTTTTT. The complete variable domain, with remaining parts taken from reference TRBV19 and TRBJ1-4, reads DGGITQSPKYLFRKEGQNVTLSCEQNLNHDAMYWYRQDPGQGLRLIYYSQIVNDFQKGDIAEGYSVSREKKESFPLTVTSAQKNPTAFYLCASSILIPGKLFFGSGTQLSVL.

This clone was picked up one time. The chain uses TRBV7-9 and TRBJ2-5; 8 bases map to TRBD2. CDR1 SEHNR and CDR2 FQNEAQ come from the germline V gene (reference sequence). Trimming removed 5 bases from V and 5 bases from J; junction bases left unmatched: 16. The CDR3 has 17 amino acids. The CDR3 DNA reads TGTGCCAGCAGCCGAGTTGGGACTAGACGGTTTGGCGAGACCCAGTACTTC. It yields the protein CASSRVGTRRFGETQYF.

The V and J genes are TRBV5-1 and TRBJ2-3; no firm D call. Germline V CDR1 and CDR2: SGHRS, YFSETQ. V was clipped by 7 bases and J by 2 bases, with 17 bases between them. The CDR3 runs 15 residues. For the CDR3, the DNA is TGCGCCAGCGTCTTCAGAGGCGATGTCACAGATACGCAGTATTTT. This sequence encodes CASVFRGDVTDTQYF.

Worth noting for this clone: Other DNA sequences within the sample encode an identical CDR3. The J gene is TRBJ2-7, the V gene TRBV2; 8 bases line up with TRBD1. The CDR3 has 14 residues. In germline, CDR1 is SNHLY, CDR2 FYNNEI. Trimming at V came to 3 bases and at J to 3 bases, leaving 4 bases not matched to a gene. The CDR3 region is CASSDQGAGYEQYF. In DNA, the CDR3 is TGTGCCAGCAGTGATCAGGGGGCAGGCTACGAGCAGTACTTC. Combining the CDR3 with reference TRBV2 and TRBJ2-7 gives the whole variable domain EPEVTQTPSHQVTQMGQEVILRCVPISNHLYFYWYRQILGQKVEFLVSFYNNEISEKSEIFDDQFSVERPDGSNFTLKIRSTKLEDSAMYFCASSDQGAGYEQYFGPGTRLTVT.